This passage covers 32 T cell receptor beta chains from one sample sequenced in a study of blood T cell repertoires in COVID-19. TCRdb's table, derived via immunoSEQ multiplex PCR, lists solely in-frame clones and lacks some. The sample carries about 290,000 clones, nearly 90% recorded once. Sequencing was carried out using peripheral blood. These receptors all come from a woman aged 25 to 39 with COVID-19, enrolled during active disease.

This sequence joins TRBV7-9 and TRBJ1-6, with D maybe TRBD1 (6 bases). Trimming cost V 3 bases and J 14 bases, with 17 bases left between them. In germline, CDR1 is SEHNR, CDR2 FQNEAQ (reference sequence). CDR3 length equals 14 residues. The CDR3 DNA follows: TGTGCCAGCAGCTTGGTACAGGGCATCGCGGCCCTCCACTTT. Translation gives CASSLVQGIAALHF.

This clone appeared a single time. The chain combines TRBV6-5 with TRBJ2-1; TRBD2 aligns across 10 bases. The CDR3 extends over 15 amino acids. Germline trimming cut 5 bases from V and 0 bases from J; bases unmatched to any gene: 1. Germline V gene sequence: CDR1 MNHEY, CDR2 SVGAGI. In DNA, the CDR3 is TGTGCCAGCAGTCTAGCGGGGGTCTCCTACAATGAGCAGTTCTTC. Translating it yields CASSLAGVSYNEQFF.

This chain links TRBV12-3 or TRBV12-4 with TRBJ1-5, with a possible D match to TRBD1 (6 bases). Trimming stripped 5 bases from V and 8 bases from J, with 10 bases between. The CDR3 is 12 amino acids. For the CDR3, the DNA is TGTGCCAGCAGTCCAGGGGCTGAGCCCCAGCATTTT. It specifies CASSPGAEPQHF.

This clone was detected only a few times. The rearrangement joins TRBV2 to TRBJ2-1; weak D call: TRBD2 (6 bases). The germline gives CDR1 SNHLY, CDR2 FYNNEI. The CDR3 has 13 residues. Trimming took off 8 bases at V and 7 bases at J, with 15 bases between the two ends. The CDR3 reads CASGRGPWNEQFF. CDR3 DNA sequence: TGTGCCAGCGGGCGGGGACCTTGGAATGAGCAGTTCTTC.

In its sample, this clone was seen a few times. The same CDR3 can be traced to other DNA sequences in this sample. The gene calls are TRBV19 and TRBJ2-7, with 9 bases matching TRBD1. Germline values: CDR1 LNHDA, CDR2 SQIVND (reference sequence). V trimming: 5 bases; J trimming: 1 base; junction bases outside the gene matches: 6. The CDR3 is made up of 15 amino acids. The CDR3 nucleotides read TGTGCCAGTAGTCCAGGACAGGGGCCTTCCTACGAGCAGTACTTC. Residues: CASSPGQGPSYEQYF.

The genes are TRBV7-2 and TRBJ2-3; TRBD2 agrees at 9 bases. This CDR3 comprises 15 residues. Losses at the gene ends were 5 bases for V and 9 bases for J; bases not matched to a gene: 12. CDR1 SGHTA and CDR2 FQGNSA come from the germline V gene. CDR3 sequence: CASSRSGGPQSTQYF. CDR3 coding DNA: TGTGCCAGCAGCCGTAGCGGGGGACCACAGAGCACGCAGTATTTT.

CDR3 residues: CAGSRDRAYYEQYF. CDR3 bases: TGTGCCGGTTCCCGGGACAGGGCCTACTACGAGCAGTACTTC. The V gene is TRBV6-5, the J gene TRBJ2-7; 9 bases map to TRBD1. With V trimmed by 11 bases and J by 3 bases, 11 bases remained unmatched. Germline-derived CDR1 and CDR2 are MNHEY and SVGAGI. This CDR3 has 14 amino acids.

The chain uses TRBV29-1 and TRBJ1-2; a weak D match, TRBD1 (5 bases). The V gene lost 4 bases and the J gene lost 0 bases, with 12 bases spanning the gap. Germline-derived CDR1 and CDR2 are SQVTM and ANQGSEA. This CDR3 is 14 amino acids long. CDR3 amino acids: CSVGQGSANYGYTF. The CDR3 DNA sequence: TGCAGCGTTGGTCAGGGATCGGCTAACTATGGCTACACCTTC.

The J gene is TRBJ1-5, the V gene TRBV18; 7 bases are a match to TRBD1. In germline, CDR1 is KGHSH, CDR2 LQKENI. V was clipped by 0 bases and J by 6 bases; unmatched bases: 5. The CDR3 runs 15 residues. CDR3 nucleotides: TGTGCCAGCTCACCACCGGGACAGAGGACTCAGCCCCAGCATTTT. Protein: CASSPPGQRTQPQHF.

V gene TRBV4-2 combines with J gene TRBJ1-4; 8 bases match TRBD1. Germline-derived CDR1 and CDR2 are LGHNA and YNFKEQ. V was pared by 2 bases and J by 2 bases, with 10 bases of the junction left unmatched. The CDR3 loop spans 18 amino acids. The chain's CDR3 is CASSQSPSWDRTNEKLFF. For the CDR3, the DNA is TGTGCCAGCAGCCAAAGCCCCTCCTGGGACAGGACTAATGAAAAACTGTTTTTT.

This clone has just a few counts. The chain couples TRBV11-2 to TRBJ1-1, with 9 bases that match TRBD1. CDR3 length equals 14 residues. The germline CDR1 and CDR2 sequences are SGHAT and FQNNGV. The ends lost 4 bases at V and 6 bases at J; junction bases unmatched: 6. The CDR3 coding sequence is TGTGCCAGCAGCTCTGGGACAGGGCGCGCTGAAGCTTTCTTT. Translating gives CASSSGTGRAEAFF. Supplemented by reference TRBV11-2 and TRBJ1-1, the full variable domain reads EAGVAQSPRYKIIEKRQSVAFWCNPISGHATLYWYQQILGQGPKLLIQFQNNGVVDDSQLPKDRFSAERLKGVDSTLKIQPAKLEDSAVYLCASSSGTGRAEAFFGQGTRLTVV.

V gene TRBV4-1 combines with J gene TRBJ1-3; the match to TRBD1 covers 8 bases. After removal of 4 bases from V and 2 bases from J, the junction contained 4 bases not matched to a gene. CDR3 length: 15 residues. Per germline, CDR1 MGHRA and CDR2 YSYEKL. CDR3 nucleotide sequence: TGCGCCAGCAGCCCCCGGACAGGGCCTGGAAACACCATATATTTT. Its protein is CASSPRTGPGNTIYF.

This rearrangement joins TRBV19 to TRBJ1-2; 10 bases agree with TRBD1. The germline V gene encodes CDR1 LNHDA and CDR2 SQIVND (reference sequence). This CDR3 has 16 residues. The V segment lost 3 bases and the J segment 4 bases; nucleotides outside the gene matches: 8. The CDR3 reads CASSMVTGGRGYGYTF. CDR3 DNA: TGTGCCAGTAGTATGGTGACAGGGGGCCGGGGCTATGGCTACACCTTC.

The genes are TRBV10-3 and TRBJ1-4; D unresolved. V lost 1 base and J 13 bases, leaving 13 bases between the germline ends. The CDR3 is 13 residues long. In germline, CDR1 is ENHRY, CDR2 SYGVKD. CDR3 sequence: CAISELEHRGLFF. DNA for the CDR3: TGTGCCATCAGTGAGTTGGAGCACCGGGGACTGTTTTTT.

The chain uses TRBV3-1 (or the pseudogene TRBV3-2) and TRBJ2-2, with D maybe TRBD1 (6 bases). V was cut by 1 base and J by 0 bases, with 9 bases left in between. This CDR3 is 16 amino acids long. Germline CDR1 is LGHDT and CDR2 is YNNKEL (reference sequence). CDR3 nucleotides: TGTGCCAGCAGCCAAGGGGGGCCTGCGAACACCGGGGAGCTGTTTTTT. Amino acids: CASSQGGPANTGELFF.

This clone was counted once. The rearrangement joins TRBV11-2 to TRBJ2-3; TRBD2 agrees at 8 bases. V shed 5 bases and J 2 bases; nucleotides not matched to a gene: 9. This CDR3 has 16 residues. Germline V gene lookup returns CDR1 SGHAT and CDR2 FQNNGV. The CDR3 protein is CASSPRGGTITDTQYF. The CDR3 DNA follows: TGTGCCAGCAGCCCCCGCGGGGGGACCATCACAGATACGCAGTATTTT.

This clone has just one count. This chain uses TRBV4-1 with TRBJ2-5, with D tentatively TRBD2 (6 bases). The CDR3 is 17 residues long. With 4 bases removed from V and 4 bases from J, the gap between germline ends came to 22 bases. Germline CDR1 MGHRA, CDR2 YSYEKL. CDR3 bases: TGCGCCAGCAGCCGTCTACGGACCCTAGCGTTGGTAGAGACCCAGTACTTC. Residues: CASSRLRTLALVETQYF.

The chain employs TRBV21-1 and TRBJ2-3; TRBD2, the table's D call, lacks a check against the DNA. TRBV21-1 is tagged as a pseudogene. There are 17 residues in the CDR3. The CDR3 DNA is TGTGCCAGCAGCAAAAACGGCGGGGGCCAAAGCACAGATACGCAGTATTTT. Translating it yields CASSKNGGGQSTDTQYF.

This chain uses TRBV6-5 with TRBJ1-1; D is perhaps TRBD1 (5 bases). The CDR3 is 15 residues long. V gave up 8 bases and J gave up 3 bases, with 19 bases separating them. From germline, CDR1 is MNHEY and CDR2 SVGAGI. The CDR3 nucleotides read TGTGCCAGCGTCTCAGGGATTAATTTATACACTGAAGCTTTCTTT. Encoded protein: CASVSGINLYTEAFF.

The chain recombines TRBV7-9 with TRBJ1-2, with a possible D match to TRBD1 (5 bases). Trimming stripped 3 bases from V and 7 bases from J, with 24 bases between. This CDR3 is built from 17 residues. In germline, CDR1 is SEHNR, CDR2 FQNEAQ (reference sequence). The CDR3 region has the DNA TGTGCCAGCAGCTTTTCTGGGACCGGGTTACTCGGGAGTGGCTACACCTTC. Translation gives CASSFSGTGLLGSGYTF.

This clone was observed a single time. This chain uses TRBV18 with TRBJ2-7; 8 bases fit TRBD1. This CDR3 has 13 residues. CDR1 is KGHSH, CDR2 LQKENI, per germline. V lost 3 bases and J lost 6; bases outside the gene matches: 4. The CDR3 reads CASSPDRAGEQYF. The CDR3 DNA is TGTGCCAGCTCACCGGACAGGGCTGGCGAGCAGTACTTC.

In this sample, this clone turned up once. The chain recombines TRBV15 with TRBJ2-7; 9 bases are a match to TRBD1. CDR1 and CDR2 (germline): LNHNV, YYDKDF (reference sequence). Trimming cost V 5 bases and J 2 bases; bases outside gene matches: 7. The CDR3 is made up of 15 amino acids. CDR3 region: CATSSYRTGAYEQYF. The CDR3 nucleotides read TGTGCCACCAGCTCCTACAGGACAGGGGCCTACGAGCAGTACTTC.

This clone showed up just once. The CDR3 loop is CATDLAGGYNEQFF. DNA for the CDR3: TGTGCCACCGACCTAGCGGGGGGATACAATGAGCAGTTCTTC. The V call is TRBV19, the J call TRBJ2-1, with TRBD2 identical over 11 bases. Germline V gene sequence: CDR1 LNHDA, CDR2 SQIVND (reference sequence). This CDR3 is built from 14 residues. The V segment lost 10 bases and the J segment 4 bases; nucleotides outside the gene matches: 6. The complete variable domain, with remaining parts taken from reference TRBV19 and TRBJ2-1, reads DGGITQSPKYLFRKEGQNVTLSCEQNLNHDAMYWYRQDPGQGLRLIYYSQIVNDFQKGDIAEGYSVSREKKESFPLTVTSAQKNPTAFYLCATDLAGGYNEQFFGPGTRLTVL.

This chain joins TRBV7-8 and TRBJ1-5; 10 bases fit TRBD1. The ends lost 1 base at V and 7 bases at J; junction bases unmatched: 4. The germline CDR1 and CDR2 sequences are SGHVS and FQNEAQ. The CDR3 contains 15 residues. The CDR3: CASSLGGQGNQPQHF. Here the CDR3 DNA reads TGTGCCAGCAGCTTAGGGGGACAGGGGAACCAGCCCCAGCATTTT.

CDR3 in DNA: TGTGCCAGCAGTGAAATGATCCGGGTTGTCACAGATACGCAGTATTTT. It is translated as CASSEMIRVVTDTQYF. The chain joins TRBV6-1 to TRBJ2-3; D gene ambiguous. V was cut by 2 bases and J by 2 bases, with 14 bases left in between. This CDR3 is 16 amino acids long. Germline CDR1 MNHNS, CDR2 SASEGT.

This clone has only a few counts. The chain links TRBV30 to TRBJ2-7; no reliable D call. The V and J ends lost 3 bases and 1 base respectively, with 13 bases between them. CDR1 is GTSNPN, CDR2 SVGIG, per germline (reference sequence). The CDR3 runs to 14 residues. The CDR3, as DNA: TGTGCCTGGAGGGAAGAGGATCCTTCCTACGAGCAGTACTTC. Amino acids: CAWREEDPSYEQYF.

This clone was seen once. The J gene is TRBJ2-3, the V gene TRBV24-1; 13 nucleotides line up with TRBD2. This CDR3 spans 16 amino acids. V shed 7 bases, J shed 5 bases, and the junction held 8 bases outside the gene matches. CDR1 is KGHDR and CDR2 is SFDVKD in the germline V gene. The CDR3 DNA reads TGTGCCACCAGCCAACTAGCGGGGGGGACCCAAGATACGCAGTATTTT. Encoded protein: CATSQLAGGTQDTQYF.

This clone appeared a few times. The chain's CDR3 is CASSHPEGGNEQFF. The CDR3 region has the DNA TGTGCCAGTAGTCACCCGGAGGGAGGGAATGAGCAGTTCTTC. This chain connects TRBV19 to TRBJ2-1, with 7 positions matching TRBD2. Germline loops: CDR1 LNHDA, CDR2 SQIVND (reference sequence). The ends lost 5 bases at V and 7 bases at J; junction bases unmatched: 8. CDR3 length: 14 residues.

The chain has TRBV5-1 and TRBJ2-7; tentatively, D is TRBD2 (5 bases). V lost 3 bases and J lost 0, with 13 bases in between. Germline loops: CDR1 SGHRS, CDR2 YFSETQ. CDR3 length equals 15 residues. The CDR3 protein is CASSYWTGLSYEQYF. As DNA, the CDR3 is TGCGCCAGCAGCTATTGGACTGGACTCTCCTACGAGCAGTACTTC.

This rearrangement joins TRBV18 to TRBJ1-6; 7 nucleotides line up with TRBD1. Germline V CDR1 and CDR2: KGHSH, LQKENI. V was clipped by 4 bases and J by 7 bases; unmatched bases: 13. CDR3 length: 17 residues. Here the CDR3 reads CASSQWLGGQRNSPLHF. CDR3 DNA: TGTGCCAGCTCACAGTGGCTTGGGGGACAGAGAAATTCACCCCTCCACTTT. The variable domain in full, with the rest retrieved from reference TRBV18 and TRBJ1-6, is NAGVMQNPRHLVRRRGQEARLRCSPMKGHSHVYWYRQLPEEGLKFMVYLQKENIIDESGMPKERFSAEFPKEGPSILRIQQVVRGDSAAYFCASSQWLGGQRNSPLHFGNGTRLTVT.

This clone was counted a few times. The rearrangement links TRBV6-2 or TRBV6-3 to TRBJ1-6; D might be TRBD1 (5 bases). Germline CDR1 MNHEY, CDR2 SVGEGT. With 0 bases removed from V and 11 bases from J, the gap between germline ends came to 17 bases. The length of the CDR3 is 16 residues. The CDR3 region has the DNA TGTGCCAGCAGTTACTCGGCAACAGGAGTCCCTGCACCCCTCCACTTT. Residues: CASSYSATGVPAPLHF.

The chain joins TRBV14 to TRBJ2-1, with 13 bases identical to TRBD2. After removal of 2 bases from V and 12 bases from J, the junction contained 4 bases not matched to a gene. Per the germline V gene, CDR1 is SGHDN and CDR2 is FVKESK. The CDR3 length is 14 residues. CDR3 DNA: TGTGCCAGCAGCCAAACTAGCGGGGGGGTCTGGCAGTTCTTC. Translated, it gives CASSQTSGGVWQFF.